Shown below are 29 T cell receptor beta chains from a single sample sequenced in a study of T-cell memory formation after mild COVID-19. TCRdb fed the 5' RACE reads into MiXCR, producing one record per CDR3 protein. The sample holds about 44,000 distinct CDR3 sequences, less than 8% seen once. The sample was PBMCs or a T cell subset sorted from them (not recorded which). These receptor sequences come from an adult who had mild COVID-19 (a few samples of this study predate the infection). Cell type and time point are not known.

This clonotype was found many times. The CDR3: CASSPQGRRFYNEQFF. For the CDR3, the DNA is TGTGCCAGCAGTCCTCAGGGCCGGCGGTTCTACAATGAGCAGTTCTTC. J is TRBJ2-1 and V is TRBV12-3 or TRBV12-4, with a possible D match to TRBD1 (5 bases). V was trimmed by 5 bases and J by 3 bases, leaving 17 bases between them. The CDR3 extends over 16 amino acids.

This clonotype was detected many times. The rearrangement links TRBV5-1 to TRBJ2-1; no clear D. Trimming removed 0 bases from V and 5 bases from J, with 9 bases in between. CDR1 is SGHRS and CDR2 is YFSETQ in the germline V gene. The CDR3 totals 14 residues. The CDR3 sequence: CASSLEFKNNEQFF. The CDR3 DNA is TGCGCCAGCAGCTTGGAGTTCAAAAACAATGAGCAGTTCTTC.

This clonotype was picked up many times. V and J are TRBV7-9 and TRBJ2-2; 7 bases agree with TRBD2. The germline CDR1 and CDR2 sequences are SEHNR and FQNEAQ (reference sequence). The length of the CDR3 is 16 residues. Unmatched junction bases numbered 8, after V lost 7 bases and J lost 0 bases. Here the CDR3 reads CASNGGGASNTGELFF. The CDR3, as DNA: TGTGCCAGCAATGGCGGGGGAGCGTCGAACACCGGGGAGCTGTTTTTT.

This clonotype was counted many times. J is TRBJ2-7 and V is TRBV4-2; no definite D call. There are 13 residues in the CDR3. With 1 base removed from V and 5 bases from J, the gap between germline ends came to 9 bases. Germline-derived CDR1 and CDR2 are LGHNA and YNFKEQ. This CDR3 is CASSQARSHEQYF. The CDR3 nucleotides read TGTGCCAGCAGCCAAGCCCGGAGCCACGAGCAGTACTTC.

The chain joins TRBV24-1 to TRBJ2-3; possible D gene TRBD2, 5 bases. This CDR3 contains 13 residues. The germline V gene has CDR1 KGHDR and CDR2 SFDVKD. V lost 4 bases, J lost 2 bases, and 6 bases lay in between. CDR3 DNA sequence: TGTGCCACCAGTGAGAGGGTCACAGATACGCAGTATTTT. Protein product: CATSERVTDTQYF.

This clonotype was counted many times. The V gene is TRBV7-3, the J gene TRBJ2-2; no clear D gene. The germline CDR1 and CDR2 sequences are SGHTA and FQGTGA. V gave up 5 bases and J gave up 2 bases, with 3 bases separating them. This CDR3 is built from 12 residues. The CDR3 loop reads CASSDNTGELFF. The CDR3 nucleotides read TGTGCCAGCAGCGACAACACCGGGGAGCTGTTTTTT.

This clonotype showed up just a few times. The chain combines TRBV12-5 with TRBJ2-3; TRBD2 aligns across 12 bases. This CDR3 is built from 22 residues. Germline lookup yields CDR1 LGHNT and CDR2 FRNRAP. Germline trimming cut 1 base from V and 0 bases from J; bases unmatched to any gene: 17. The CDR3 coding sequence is TGTGCTAGTGGTTTGGACGCCAGGGGACTAGCGGGCACCGGGGCTAGCACAGATACGCAGTATTTT. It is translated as CASGLDARGLAGTGASTDTQYF.

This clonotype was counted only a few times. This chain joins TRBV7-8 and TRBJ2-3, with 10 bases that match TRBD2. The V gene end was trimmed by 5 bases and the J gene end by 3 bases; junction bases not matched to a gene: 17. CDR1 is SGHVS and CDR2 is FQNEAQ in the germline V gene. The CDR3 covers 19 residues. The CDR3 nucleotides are TGTGCCAGCAGCCCGGAAGCTAGGGGACTAGCGAGAGTGACAGATACGCAGTATTTT. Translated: CASSPEARGLARVTDTQYF.

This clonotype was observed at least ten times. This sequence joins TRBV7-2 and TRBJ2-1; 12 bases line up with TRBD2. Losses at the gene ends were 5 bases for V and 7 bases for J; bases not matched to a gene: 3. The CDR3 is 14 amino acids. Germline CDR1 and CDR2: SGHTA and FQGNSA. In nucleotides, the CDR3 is TGTGCCAGCAGCGATGGGACTAGCGGGAATGAGCAGTTCTTC. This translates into CASSDGTSGNEQFF.

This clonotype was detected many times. DNA for the CDR3: TGTGCCAGCAGCCCTCGGACTAGCGGGACTCAGTTCTTC. Translated, it gives CASSPRTSGTQFF. The V and J genes are TRBV7-2 and TRBJ2-1, with 12 bases that match TRBD2. CDR1 and CDR2 from the germline V gene are SGHTA and FQGNSA. This CDR3 region has 13 residues. J lost 13 bases, V lost 5 bases, and 6 bases had no gene match.

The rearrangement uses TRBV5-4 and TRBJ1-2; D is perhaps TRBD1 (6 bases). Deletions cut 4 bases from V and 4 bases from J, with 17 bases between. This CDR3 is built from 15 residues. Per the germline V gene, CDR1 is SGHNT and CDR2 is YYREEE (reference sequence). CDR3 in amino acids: CASSRQVWGFYGYTF. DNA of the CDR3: TGTGCCAGCAGCAGACAGGTTTGGGGGTTCTATGGCTACACCTTC. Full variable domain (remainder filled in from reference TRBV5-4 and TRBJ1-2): ETGVTQSPTHLIKTRGQQVTLRCSSQSGHNTVSWYQQALGQGPQFIFQYYREEENGRGNFPPRFSGLQFPNYSSELNVNALELDDSALYLCASSRQVWGFYGYTFGSGTRLTVV.

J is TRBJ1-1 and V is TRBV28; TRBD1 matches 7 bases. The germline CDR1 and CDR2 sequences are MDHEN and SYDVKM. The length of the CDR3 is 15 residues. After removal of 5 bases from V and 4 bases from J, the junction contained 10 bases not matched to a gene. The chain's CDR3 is CASSPRDSYTTEAFF. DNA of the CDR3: TGTGCCAGCAGTCCCCGGGACAGTTATACCACTGAAGCTTTCTTT.

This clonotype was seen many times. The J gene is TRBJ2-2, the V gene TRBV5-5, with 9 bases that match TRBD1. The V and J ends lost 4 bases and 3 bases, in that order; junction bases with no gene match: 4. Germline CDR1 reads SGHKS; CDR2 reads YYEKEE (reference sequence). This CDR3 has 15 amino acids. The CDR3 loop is CASSGGTGHTGELFF. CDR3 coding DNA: TGTGCCAGCAGCGGCGGGACAGGGCACACCGGGGAGCTGTTTTTT. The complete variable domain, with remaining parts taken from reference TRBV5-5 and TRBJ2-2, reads DAGVTQSPTHLIKTRGQQVTLRCSPISGHKSVSWYQQVLGQGPQFIFQYYEKEERGRGNFPDRFSARQFPNYSSELNVNALLLGDSALYLCASSGGTGHTGELFFGEGSRLTVL.

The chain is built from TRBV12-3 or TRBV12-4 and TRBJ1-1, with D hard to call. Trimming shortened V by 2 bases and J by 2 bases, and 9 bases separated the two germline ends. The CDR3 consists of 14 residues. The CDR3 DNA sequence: TGTGCCAGCAGTTTACAGAGACTTAACACTGAAGCTTTCTTT. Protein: CASSLQRLNTEAFF.

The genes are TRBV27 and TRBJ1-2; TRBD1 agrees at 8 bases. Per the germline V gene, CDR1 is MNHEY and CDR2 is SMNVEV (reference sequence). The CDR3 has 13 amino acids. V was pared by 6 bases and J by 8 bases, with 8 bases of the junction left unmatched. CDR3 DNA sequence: TGTGCCAGCAGCTCGGACAGGGCTGGGGGCTACACCTTC. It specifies CASSSDRAGGYTF.

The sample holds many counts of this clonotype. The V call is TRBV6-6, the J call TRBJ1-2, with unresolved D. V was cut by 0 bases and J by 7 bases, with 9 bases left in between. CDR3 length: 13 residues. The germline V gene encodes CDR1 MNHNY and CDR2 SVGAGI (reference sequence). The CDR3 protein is CASSYSTTSGYTF. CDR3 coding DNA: TGTGCCAGCAGTTACTCAACCACGAGTGGCTACACCTTC.

CDR3 amino acids: CASSEQGRNSPLHF. CDR3 nucleotide sequence: TGTGCCAGCAGTGAACAGGGGCGTAATTCACCCCTCCACTTT. The rearrangement joins TRBV12-3 or TRBV12-4 to TRBJ1-6; TRBD1 agrees at 7 bases. CDR3 length: 14 residues. The V and J ends lost 5 bases and 6 bases, in that order; junction bases with no gene match: 4.

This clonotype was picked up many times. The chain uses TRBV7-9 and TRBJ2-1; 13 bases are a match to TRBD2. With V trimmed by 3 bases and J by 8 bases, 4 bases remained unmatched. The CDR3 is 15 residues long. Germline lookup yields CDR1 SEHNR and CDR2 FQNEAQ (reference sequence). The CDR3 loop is CASSFGLAGVYEQFF. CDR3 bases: TGTGCCAGCAGCTTCGGACTAGCGGGAGTATATGAGCAGTTCTTC.

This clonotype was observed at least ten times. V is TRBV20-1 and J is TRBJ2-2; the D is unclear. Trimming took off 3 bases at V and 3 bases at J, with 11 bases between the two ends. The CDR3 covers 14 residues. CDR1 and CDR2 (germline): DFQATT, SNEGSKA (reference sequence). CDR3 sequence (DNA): TGCAGTGCTAGTCTATCGATAGACACCGGGGAGCTGTTTTTT. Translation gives CSASLSIDTGELFF.

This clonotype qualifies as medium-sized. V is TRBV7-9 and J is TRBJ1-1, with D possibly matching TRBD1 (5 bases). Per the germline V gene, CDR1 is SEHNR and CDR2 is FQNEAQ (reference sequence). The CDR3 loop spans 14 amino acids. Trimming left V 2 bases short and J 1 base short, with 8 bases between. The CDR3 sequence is CASSLRGRNTEAFF. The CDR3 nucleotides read TGTGCCAGCAGCTTAAGGGGTCGGAACACTGAAGCTTTCTTT. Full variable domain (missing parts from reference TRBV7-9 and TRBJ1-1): DTGVSQNPRHKITKRGQNVTFRCDPISEHNRLYWYRQTLGQGPEFLTYFQNEAQLEKSRLLSDRFSAERPKGSFSTLEIQRTEQGDSAMYLCASSLRGRNTEAFFGQGTRLTVV.

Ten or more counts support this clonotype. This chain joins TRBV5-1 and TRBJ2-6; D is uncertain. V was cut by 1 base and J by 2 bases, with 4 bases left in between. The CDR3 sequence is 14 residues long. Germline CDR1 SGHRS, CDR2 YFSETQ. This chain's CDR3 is CASSLRPGANVLTF. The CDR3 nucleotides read TGCGCCAGCAGCTTGAGGCCTGGGGCCAACGTCCTGACTTTC.

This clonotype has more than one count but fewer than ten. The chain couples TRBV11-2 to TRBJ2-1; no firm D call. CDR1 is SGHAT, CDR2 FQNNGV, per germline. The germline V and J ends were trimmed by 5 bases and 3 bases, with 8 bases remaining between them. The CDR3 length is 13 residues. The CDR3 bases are TGTGCCAGCAGCACCTCCATCTACAATGAGCAGTTCTTC. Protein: CASSTSIYNEQFF. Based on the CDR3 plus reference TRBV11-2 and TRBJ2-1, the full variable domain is EAGVAQSPRYKIIEKRQSVAFWCNPISGHATLYWYQQILGQGPKLLIQFQNNGVVDDSQLPKDRFSAERLKGVDSTLKIQPAKLEDSAVYLCASSTSIYNEQFFGPGTRLTVL.

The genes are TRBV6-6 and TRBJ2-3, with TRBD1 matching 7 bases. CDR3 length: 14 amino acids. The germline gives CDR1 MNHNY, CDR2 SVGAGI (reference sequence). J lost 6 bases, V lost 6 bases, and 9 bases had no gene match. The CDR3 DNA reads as TGTGCCAGCAGGACCCCGGACAGGAGGGATACGCAGTATTTT. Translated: CASRTPDRRDTQYF.

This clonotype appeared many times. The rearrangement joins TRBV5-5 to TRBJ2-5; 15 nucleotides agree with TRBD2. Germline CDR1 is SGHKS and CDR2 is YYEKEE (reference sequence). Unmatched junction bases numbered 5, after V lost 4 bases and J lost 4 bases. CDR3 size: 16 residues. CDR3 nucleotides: TGTGCCAGCAGCATAACGGGACTAGCGGGGGGAGAGACCCAGTACTTC. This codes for CASSITGLAGGETQYF. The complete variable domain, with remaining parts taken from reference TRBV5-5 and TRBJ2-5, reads DAGVTQSPTHLIKTRGQQVTLRCSPISGHKSVSWYQQVLGQGPQFIFQYYEKEERGRGNFPDRFSARQFPNYSSELNVNALLLGDSALYLCASSITGLAGGETQYFGPGTRLLVL.

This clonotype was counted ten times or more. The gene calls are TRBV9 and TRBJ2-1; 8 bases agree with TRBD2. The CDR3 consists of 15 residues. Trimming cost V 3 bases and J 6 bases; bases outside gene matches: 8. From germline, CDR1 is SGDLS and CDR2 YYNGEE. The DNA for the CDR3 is TGTGCCAGCAGCGCGACCGGGACTAGAGCCAATGAGCAGTTCTTC. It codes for CASSATGTRANEQFF.

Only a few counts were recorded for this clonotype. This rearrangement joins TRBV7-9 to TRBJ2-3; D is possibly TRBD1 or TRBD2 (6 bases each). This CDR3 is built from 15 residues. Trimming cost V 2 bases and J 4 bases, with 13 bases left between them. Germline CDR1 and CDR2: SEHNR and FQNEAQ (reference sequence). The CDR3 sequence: CASSLRAGEADTQYF. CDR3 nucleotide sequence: TGTGCCAGCAGCTTAAGGGCAGGGGAGGCAGATACGCAGTATTTT. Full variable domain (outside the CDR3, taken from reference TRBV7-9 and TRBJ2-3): DTGVSQNPRHKITKRGQNVTFRCDPISEHNRLYWYRQTLGQGPEFLTYFQNEAQLEKSRLLSDRFSAERPKGSFSTLEIQRTEQGDSAMYLCASSLRAGEADTQYFGPGTRLTVL.

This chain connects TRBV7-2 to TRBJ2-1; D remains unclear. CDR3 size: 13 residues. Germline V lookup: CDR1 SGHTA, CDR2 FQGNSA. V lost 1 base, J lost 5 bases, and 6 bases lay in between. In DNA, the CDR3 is TGTGCCAGCAGCTTAGATGCGGACAATGAGCAGTTCTTC. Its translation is CASSLDADNEQFF.

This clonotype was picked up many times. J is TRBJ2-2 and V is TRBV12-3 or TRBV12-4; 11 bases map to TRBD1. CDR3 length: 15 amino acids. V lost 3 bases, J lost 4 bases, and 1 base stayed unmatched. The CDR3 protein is CASSLDRGPTGELFF. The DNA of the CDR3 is TGTGCCAGCAGTTTGGACAGGGGGCCCACCGGGGAGCTGTTTTTT.

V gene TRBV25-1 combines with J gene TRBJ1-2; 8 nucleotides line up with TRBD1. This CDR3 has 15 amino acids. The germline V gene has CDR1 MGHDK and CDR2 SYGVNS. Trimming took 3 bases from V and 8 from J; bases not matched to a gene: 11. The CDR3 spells CASSDDSQGARGYTF. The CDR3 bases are TGTGCCAGCAGTGACGACTCTCAGGGGGCGCGGGGCTACACCTTC.